One and the same sample provided the 30 T cell receptor beta chains below, sequenced in a study of control samples from healthy donors and cancer patients. Some clones are missing from TCRdb's copy, which holds only in-frame ones; the method was immunoSEQ multiplex PCR. Among 170,000 or so clones listed, about 91% were seen once. Sequenced sample: blood. The receptors originated from a woman aged 35 to 49 in good health.

The V and J genes are TRBV28 and TRBJ2-2; a possible D gene is TRBD1 (5 bases). V lost 10 bases and J lost 3, with 15 bases in between. Germline V CDR1 and CDR2: MDHEN, SYDVKM. The CDR3 has 14 amino acids. The CDR3: CATGESTDTGELFF. In DNA form, the CDR3 reads TGTGCCACCGGTGAATCGACAGACACCGGGGAGCTGTTTTTT.

This clone was seen once. The V and J genes are TRBV6-6 and TRBJ1-2; TRBD1 might be the D (6 bases). Between the trimmed V and J ends, which lost 6 bases and 2 bases, there was a span of 13 bases. This CDR3 has 14 residues. The germline V gene encodes CDR1 MNHNY and CDR2 SVGAGI (reference sequence). CDR3 nucleotide sequence: TGTGCCAGCAGCTATTTACAGGGAAACTATGGCTACACCTTC. Residues: CASSYLQGNYGYTF.

The V and J genes are TRBV2 and TRBJ1-3; tentative D call: TRBD1 (6 bases). The CDR3 sequence is 12 residues long. From germline, CDR1 is SNHLY and CDR2 FYNNEI. Between the trimmed V and J ends, which lost 11 bases and 2 bases, there was a span of 10 bases. The CDR3 here is CAGGGTGNTIYF. CDR3 bases: TGTGCCGGAGGGGGGACTGGAAACACCATATATTTT.

The chain employs TRBV15 and TRBJ1-5; D might be TRBD1 (5 bases). Per germline, CDR1 LNHNV and CDR2 YYDKDF (reference sequence). Trimming took off 8 bases at V and 3 bases at J, with 14 bases between the two ends. The CDR3 covers 14 residues. The CDR3 here is CATGSQVLNQPQHF. The CDR3, as DNA: TGTGCCACCGGCTCACAGGTCCTCAATCAGCCCCAGCATTTT.

V is TRBV12-3 or TRBV12-4 and J is TRBJ1-1, with D uncertain. The V end was cut by 7 bases, the J end by 2 bases, with 8 bases between. The CDR3 sequence is 12 residues long. The CDR3: CASTFLNTEAFF. DNA of the CDR3: TGTGCCAGCACCTTTTTAAACACTGAAGCTTTCTTT.

V gene TRBV5-1 combines with J gene TRBJ1-2, with D unresolved. Trimming took off 5 bases at V and 4 bases at J, with 9 bases between the two ends. Per the germline V gene, CDR1 is SGHRS and CDR2 is YFSETQ. The CDR3 sequence is 12 residues long. The CDR3 nucleotides read TGCGCCAGCAGGGAGGAGTTCTATGGCTACACCTTC. Translated: CASREEFYGYTF.

This clone was observed a single time. This rearrangement joins TRBV2 to TRBJ1-5; 9 bases match TRBD1. The CDR3 is 17 residues long. Per the germline V gene, CDR1 is SNHLY and CDR2 is FYNNEI. V trimming: 3 bases; J trimming: 0 bases; junction bases outside the gene matches: 6. CDR3 amino acids: CASSDGQGTYSNQPQHF. The CDR3 DNA reads as TGTGCCAGCAGTGATGGACAGGGGACCTATAGCAATCAGCCCCAGCATTTT.

The V and J genes are TRBV6-5 and TRBJ2-1; D tentatively fits TRBD1 or TRBD2 (5 bases each). Germline V gives CDR1 MNHEY, CDR2 SVGAGI. The length of the CDR3 is 14 residues. V gave up 7 bases and J gave up 3 bases, with 13 bases separating them. Here the CDR3 reads CASTTGRGYNEQFF. CDR3 nucleotides: TGTGCCAGCACAACGGGACGTGGCTACAATGAGCAGTTCTTC.

The chain carries TRBV4-1 and TRBJ1-3; D is undetermined. The CDR3 consists of 15 residues. Germline V gene sequence: CDR1 MGHRA, CDR2 YSYEKL. V lost 0 bases, J lost 0 bases, and 6 bases lay in between. Written as DNA, the CDR3 is TGCGCCAGCAGCCAAGATACTGACTCTGGAAACACCATATATTTT. Encoded protein: CASSQDTDSGNTIYF.

The rearrangement uses TRBV5-6 and TRBJ1-6; tentative D call: TRBD1 (6 bases). Germline V lookup: CDR1 SGHDT, CDR2 YYEEEE. V gave up 4 bases and J gave up 8 bases, with 16 bases separating them. The CDR3 is made up of 15 amino acids. CDR3 nucleotide sequence: TGTGCCAGCAGCCTGCTTCAGGGGAGGGATTCACCCCTCCACTTT. This encodes CASSLLQGRDSPLHF. The full variable domain, its missing parts supplied by reference TRBV5-6 and TRBJ1-6, is DAGVTQSPTHLIKTRGQQVTLRCSPKSGHDTVSWYQQALGQGPQFIFQYYEEEERQRGNFPDRFSGHQFPNYSSELNVNALLLGDSALYLCASSLLQGRDSPLHFGNGTRLTVT.

This clone was detected only a few times. V gene TRBV7-7 combines with J gene TRBJ2-7; D call uncertain. The germline CDR1 and CDR2 sequences are SSHAT and FNYEAQ (reference sequence). V lost 1 base and J 0 bases, leaving 10 bases between the germline ends. This CDR3 has 15 residues. CDR3 sequence reads: CASSLGVLSSYEQYF. The CDR3, as DNA: TGTGCCAGCAGCTTAGGGGTCCTAAGCTCCTACGAGCAGTACTTC.

The CDR3 DNA sequence: TGCGCCAGCAGCCTAGAGGGACAGTTGGGCGGGGAGCTGTTTTTT. Translating gives CASSLEGQLGGELFF. This sequence joins TRBV5-1 and TRBJ2-2, with 7 bases lining up with TRBD1. Germline CDR1 reads SGHRS; CDR2 reads YFSETQ. V lost 4 bases, J lost 7 bases, and 10 bases stayed unmatched. The CDR3 has 15 amino acids.

This chain links TRBV10-3 with TRBJ1-6; D uncertain. This CDR3 comprises 13 residues. Germline V gene sequence: CDR1 ENHRY, CDR2 SYGVKD. V lost 10 bases, J lost 3 bases, and 10 bases lay in between. Here the CDR3 reads CATGSNYNSPLHF. The CDR3 DNA follows: TGTGCCACCGGGAGTAACTATAATTCACCCCTCCACTTT.

This chain joins TRBV15 and TRBJ1-1; 9 bases align to TRBD1. The CDR3 runs to 13 residues. V lost 6 bases and J lost 11; bases outside the gene matches: 10. Germline lookup yields CDR1 LNHNV and CDR2 YYDKDF (reference sequence). The CDR3 spells CATSTGGARGAFF. The CDR3 coding sequence is TGTGCCACCAGTACAGGGGGCGCGCGGGGGGCTTTCTTT. The complete variable domain, with remaining parts taken from reference TRBV15 and TRBJ1-1, reads DAMVIQNPRYQVTQFGKPVTLSCSQTLNHNVMYWYQQKSSQAPKLLFHYYDKDFNNEADTPDNFQSRRPNTSFCFLDIRSPGLGDTAMYLCATSTGGARGAFFGQGTRLTVV.

The V call is TRBV5-5, the J call TRBJ2-1; perhaps D is TRBD1 or TRBD2 (5 bases each). Trimming took off 2 bases at V and 8 bases at J, with 14 bases between the two ends. There are 14 residues in the CDR3. Germline loops: CDR1 SGHKS, CDR2 YYEKEE (reference sequence). The DNA of the CDR3 is TGTGCCAGCAGCTTCCGGGACGCGACGGATGAGCAGTTCTTC. As protein: CASSFRDATDEQFF.

The chain couples TRBV5-1 to TRBJ2-3, with 10 bases fitting TRBD1. The germline V gene encodes CDR1 SGHRS and CDR2 YFSETQ. This CDR3 comprises 16 residues. With V trimmed by 0 bases and J by 1 base, 2 bases remained unmatched. The CDR3 region is CASSLEGTGGTDTQYF. The DNA of the CDR3 is TGCGCCAGCAGCTTGGAGGGGACAGGGGGCACAGATACGCAGTATTTT. Drawing the rest from reference TRBV5-1 and TRBJ2-3, the complete variable domain is KAGVTQTPRYLIKTRGQQVTLSCSPISGHRSVSWYQQTPGQGLQFLFEYFSETQRNKGNFPGRFSGRQFSNSRSEMNVSTLELGDSALYLCASSLEGTGGTDTQYFGPGTRLTVL.

A single count supports this clone. The chain has TRBV6-1 and TRBJ2-5; D possibly uses TRBD1 or TRBD2 (5 bases each). Trimming took off 1 base at V and 14 bases at J, with 17 bases between the two ends. In germline, CDR1 is MNHNS, CDR2 SASEGT. The CDR3 sequence is 13 residues long. The CDR3 spells CASSEGVTGRQYF. Here the CDR3 DNA reads TGTGCCAGCAGTGAAGGCGTAACGGGACGTCAATACTTC.

This chain links TRBV10-1 with TRBJ2-3, with 8 bases aligning to TRBD2. The CDR3 totals 15 residues. Losses at the gene ends were 3 bases for V and 1 base for J; bases not matched to a gene: 3. Germline V gene lookup returns CDR1 WNHNN and CDR2 SYGVQD (reference sequence). The CDR3 here is CASSDTSGRTDTQYF. The CDR3 DNA reads as TGCGCCAGCAGTGATACTAGCGGACGCACAGATACGCAGTATTTT.

This chain connects TRBV28 to TRBJ1-5; D unresolved. Germline V CDR1 and CDR2: MDHEN, SYDVKM. The CDR3 length is 15 residues. V lost 7 bases and J 6 bases, leaving 19 bases between the germline ends. The CDR3 sequence: CASTPTRGVLQPQHF. The CDR3 DNA follows: TGTGCCAGCACCCCGACGCGCGGAGTACTTCAGCCCCAGCATTTT.

The chain joins TRBV6-5 to TRBJ2-2; D unresolved. Germline CDR1 is MNHEY and CDR2 is SVGAGI. This CDR3 contains 15 residues. With 6 bases removed from V and 3 bases from J, the gap between germline ends came to 14 bases. This chain's CDR3 is CASSVWAQDTGELFF. The CDR3 nucleotides read TGTGCCAGCAGCGTTTGGGCGCAGGACACCGGGGAGCTGTTTTTT.

The CDR3 bases are TGTGCCAGCAGCTCGGGAGGGTCTGGCTACACCTTC. This gives the protein CASSSGGSGYTF. V and J are TRBV11-2 and TRBJ1-2; D gene unclear. V lost 4 bases, J lost 7 bases, and 10 bases lay in between. This CDR3 is 12 amino acids long. The germline V gene has CDR1 SGHAT and CDR2 FQNNGV.

This sequence joins TRBV7-9 and TRBJ1-2; 9 nucleotides agree with TRBD1. The V segment lost 1 base and the J segment 9 bases; nucleotides outside the gene matches: 3. This CDR3 has 13 amino acids. CDR1 and CDR2 (germline): SEHNR, FQNEAQ (reference sequence). The CDR3 sequence is CASSLGTGVRYTF. CDR3 DNA: TGTGCCAGCAGCTTAGGGACAGGGGTTCGCTACACCTTC. The complete variable domain, with remaining parts taken from reference TRBV7-9 and TRBJ1-2, reads DTGVSQNPRHKITKRGQNVTFRCDPISEHNRLYWYRQTLGQGPEFLTYFQNEAQLEKSRLLSDRFSAERPKGSFSTLEIQRTEQGDSAMYLCASSLGTGVRYTFGSGTRLTVV.

The gene calls are TRBV5-5 and TRBJ1-2; D is undetermined. The CDR3 is 13 residues long. V lost 4 bases and J 0 bases, leaving 7 bases between the germline ends. Germline V gene lookup returns CDR1 SGHKS and CDR2 YYEKEE (reference sequence). The CDR3 spells CASSQGTNYGYTF. For the CDR3, the DNA is TGTGCCAGCAGCCAAGGGACTAACTATGGCTACACCTTC.

V and J are TRBV19 and TRBJ1-1; no reliable D call. The CDR3 length is 12 residues. Trimming removed 6 bases at V and 3 bases at J, with 8 bases between. CDR1 is LNHDA, CDR2 SQIVND, per germline (reference sequence). CDR3 sequence (DNA): TGTGCCAGTAGGGACGGTTACACTGAAGCTTTCTTT. Residues: CASRDGYTEAFF.

The rearrangement joins TRBV19 to TRBJ1-1; 8 bases are shared with TRBD1. CDR3 length: 15 amino acids. V trimming: 0 bases; J trimming: 5 bases; junction bases outside the gene matches: 5. Germline V gene sequence: CDR1 LNHDA, CDR2 SQIVND (reference sequence). The CDR3 nucleotides read TGTGCCAGTAGTATAGATCTGGGACAGGTTACTGAAGCTTTCTTT. Translation: CASSIDLGQVTEAFF.

The V call is TRBV12-5, the J call TRBJ2-5, with 10 bases lining up with TRBD2. This CDR3 has 17 amino acids. Unmatched junction bases numbered 13, after V lost 2 bases and J lost 7 bases. CDR1 is LGHNT and CDR2 is FRNRAP in the germline V gene. CDR3 in DNA: TGTGCTAGTGGTTTGACCCCCGGGACTAGCGTCCTGTGGACCCAGTACTTC. Its protein is CASGLTPGTSVLWTQYF.

V and J are TRBV6-5 and TRBJ2-7; tentative D call: TRBD1 (6 bases). The CDR3 is 14 amino acids. Between the trimmed V and J ends, which lost 7 bases and 0 bases, there was a span of 13 bases. Germline values: CDR1 MNHEY, CDR2 SVGAGI. CDR3 sequence: CASKNTGNSYEQYF. CDR3 coding DNA: TGTGCCAGCAAGAATACAGGGAACTCCTACGAGCAGTACTTC.

V usage is TRBV4-2 and J usage is TRBJ1-2, with D maybe TRBD1 (6 bases). The germline V and J ends were trimmed by 4 bases and 2 bases, with 14 bases remaining between them. The CDR3 runs 15 residues. Germline-derived CDR1 and CDR2 are LGHNA and YNFKEQ. The CDR3 nucleotides are TGTGCCAGCAGCCCTACCCGGGACAAGAACTATGGCTACACCTTC. Residues: CASSPTRDKNYGYTF.

The chain is built from TRBV11-2 and TRBJ1-3; no clear D. The CDR3 spans 14 residues. Trimming took off 3 bases at V and 0 bases at J, with 6 bases between the two ends. The germline CDR1 and CDR2 sequences are SGHAT and FQNNGV. The DNA for the CDR3 is TGTGCCAGCAGCTTCTTAAACTCTGGAAACACCATATATTTT. Amino acid sequence: CASSFLNSGNTIYF.

In its sample, this clone was seen once. The rearrangement uses TRBV7-9 and TRBJ2-3; D is possibly TRBD2 (7 bases). The V and J ends lost 5 bases and 5 bases respectively, with 20 bases between them. Germline V gene sequence: CDR1 SEHNR, CDR2 FQNEAQ (reference sequence). The CDR3 has 16 residues. The CDR3 sequence: CASSTRLAGGLDTQYF. The DNA of the CDR3 is TGTGCCAGCAGCACCCGACTAGCTGGGGGCTTAGATACGCAGTATTTT.